The clone carrying this T cell receptor beta chain was seen only a few times. Its cognate antigen is unknown. Uncontrolled infections, other autoimmune diseases, pregnancy or lactation led to exclusion of patients. The sample is drawn from a study of T cells in Graves' hyperthyroidism and ophthalmopathy. Background on the study: Sampling of peripheral blood happened at initial diagnosis, prior to any treatment. Study results and limitations: In blood, most of the thyroid clonotypes expanded above 0.001 were also present.

There were TCR beta CDR3 regions amplified from RNA transcripts. The primer set for the first-round RT-PCR of the TCR CDR3 was HTBI. Each CDR3 protein is one row after TCRdb ran MiXCR on the multiplex PCR reads. Of approximately 590,000 distinct CDR3 sequences listed, approximately 14% are singletons. The CDR3 runs to 17 residues. V shed 1 base and J 9 bases; nucleotides not matched to a gene: 12. The germline V gene has CDR1 DFQATT and CDR2 SNEGSKA (reference sequence). Sequenced sample: blood. This clonotype was sampled from a woman aged 25 to 39 with Graves' hyperthyroidism. V usage is TRBV20-1 and J usage is TRBJ2-1, with 13 bases lining up with TRBD2. As DNA, the CDR3 is TGCAGTGCTAGAGTAATGGCCGGGACTAGCGGGATCACTGAGCAGTTCTTC. It encodes CSARVMAGTSGITEQFF.